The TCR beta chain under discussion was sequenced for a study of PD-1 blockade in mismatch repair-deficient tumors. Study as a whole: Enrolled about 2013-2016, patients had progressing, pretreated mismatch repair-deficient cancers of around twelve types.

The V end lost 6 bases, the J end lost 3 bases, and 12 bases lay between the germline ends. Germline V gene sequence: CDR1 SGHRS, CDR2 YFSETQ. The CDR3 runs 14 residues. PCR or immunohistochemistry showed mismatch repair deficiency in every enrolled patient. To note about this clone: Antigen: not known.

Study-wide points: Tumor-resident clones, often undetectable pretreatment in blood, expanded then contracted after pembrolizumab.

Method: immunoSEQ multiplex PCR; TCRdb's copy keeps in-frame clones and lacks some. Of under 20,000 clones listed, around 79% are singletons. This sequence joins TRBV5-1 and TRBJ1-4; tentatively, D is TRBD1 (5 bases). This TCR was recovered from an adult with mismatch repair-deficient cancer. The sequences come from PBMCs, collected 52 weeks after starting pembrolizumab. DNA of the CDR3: TGCGCCAGCACGCCGGGGGAAGCTAATGAAAAACTGTTTTTT. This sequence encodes CASTPGEANEKLFF.